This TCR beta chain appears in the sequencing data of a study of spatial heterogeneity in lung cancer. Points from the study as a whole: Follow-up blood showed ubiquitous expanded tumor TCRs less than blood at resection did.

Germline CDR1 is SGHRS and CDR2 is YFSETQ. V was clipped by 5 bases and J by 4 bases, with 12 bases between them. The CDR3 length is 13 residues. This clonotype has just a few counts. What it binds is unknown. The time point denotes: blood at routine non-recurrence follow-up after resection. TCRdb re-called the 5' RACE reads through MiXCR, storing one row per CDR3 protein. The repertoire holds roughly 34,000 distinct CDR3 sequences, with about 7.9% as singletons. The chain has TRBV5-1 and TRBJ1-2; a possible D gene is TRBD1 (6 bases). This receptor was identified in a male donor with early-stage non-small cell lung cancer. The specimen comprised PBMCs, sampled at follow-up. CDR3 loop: CASSPDRTYGYTF. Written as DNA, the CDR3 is TGCGCCAGCAGTCCTGACAGGACCTATGGCTACACCTTC.